The clone carrying this TCR beta chain occurred many times. Its antigen is currently unknown. The sample belongs to a study of blood T cells in healthy people across ages. Study summary: Template switching recovered approximately one barcoded beta molecule for every two T cells. Study-level findings and limits: Expanded clonotype changes were possibly confounded by unknown donor CMV status.

No fewer than 5.5 micrograms of total RNA were isolated from every sample. Trimming took off 2 bases at V and 2 bases at J, with 9 bases between the two ends. This CDR3 spans 14 amino acids. The germline gives CDR1 SEHNR, CDR2 FQNEAQ (reference sequence). The authors ran a second PCR of roughly 6 to 12 cycles using a sample-barcoded 5' primer and a J-beta primer mix. In TCRdb, the 5' RACE reads were re-called with MiXCR into one record per CDR3 protein. The profile shows more than 800,000 distinct CDR3 sequences, under 45% of them singletons. This chain uses TRBV7-9 with TRBJ1-2; D is unresolved. Sequenced material: blood. The TCR comes from an older woman in good health. The CDR3 loop is CASSLREVNYGYTF. As DNA, the CDR3 is TGTGCCAGCAGCTTAAGGGAAGTGAACTATGGCTACACCTTC.